What follows is one TCR beta chain and its context. This entry belongs to a study of T cell changes during pregnancy in multiple sclerosis. V trimming: 6 bases; J trimming: 5 bases; junction bases outside the gene matches: 3. Germline CDR1 and CDR2: DFQATT and SNEGSKA (reference sequence). This CDR3 contains 11 residues. The method was immunoSEQ multiplex PCR; TCRdb's version includes in-frame clones alone and lacks a portion of them. The table lists tens of thousands of clones, 80% to 95% of them singletons. The receptor's source is a female donor with multiple sclerosis, enrolled in a pregnancy study. The sequenced sample was peripheral blood, obtained in the first trimester of pregnancy. The V gene is TRBV20-1, the J gene TRBJ1-1; 7 nucleotides line up with TRBD1. The CDR3 DNA reads TGCAGTGCAAACAGGGGTACTGAAGCTTTCTTT. This codes for CSANRGTEAFF.